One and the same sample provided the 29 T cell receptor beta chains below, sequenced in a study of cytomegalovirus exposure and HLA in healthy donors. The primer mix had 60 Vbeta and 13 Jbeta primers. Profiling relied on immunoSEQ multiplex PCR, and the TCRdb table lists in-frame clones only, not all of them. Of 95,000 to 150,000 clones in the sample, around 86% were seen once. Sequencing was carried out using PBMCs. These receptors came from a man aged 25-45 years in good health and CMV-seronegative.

The CDR3 spells CASSFTSGTSNYSNQPQHF. DNA for the CDR3: TGTGCCAGCAGCTTCACGAGCGGGACAAGCAATTATAGCAATCAGCCCCAGCATTTT. This chain uses TRBV5-6 with TRBJ1-5, with D perhaps TRBD1 (6 bases). Germline values: CDR1 SGHDT, CDR2 YYEEEE. V lost 2 bases and J lost 0, with 21 bases in between. The CDR3 totals 19 residues.

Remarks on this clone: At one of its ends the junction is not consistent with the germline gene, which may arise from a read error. In DNA form, the CDR3 reads TGTGCCATCATAGGCTACTCTGGGGCCAACGGCCTGACTTTC. Translation gives CAIIGYSGANGLTF. V usage is TRBV5-4 and J usage is TRBJ2-6; a weak D match, TRBD1 (5 bases). The CDR3 consists of 14 residues. Germline-derived CDR1 and CDR2 are SGHNT and YYREEE (reference sequence).

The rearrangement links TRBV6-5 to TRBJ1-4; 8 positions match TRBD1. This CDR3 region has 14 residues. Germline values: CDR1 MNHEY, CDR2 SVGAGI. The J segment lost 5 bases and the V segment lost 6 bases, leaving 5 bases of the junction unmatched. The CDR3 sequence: CASSPRGPNEKLFF. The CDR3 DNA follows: TGTGCCAGCAGCCCCAGGGGGCCAAATGAAAAACTGTTTTTT.

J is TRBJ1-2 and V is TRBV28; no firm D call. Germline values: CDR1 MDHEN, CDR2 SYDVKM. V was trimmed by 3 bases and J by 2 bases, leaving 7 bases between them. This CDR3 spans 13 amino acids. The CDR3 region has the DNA TGTGCCAGCAGTTTCGGCAGGAACTATGGCTACACCTTC. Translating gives CASSFGRNYGYTF.

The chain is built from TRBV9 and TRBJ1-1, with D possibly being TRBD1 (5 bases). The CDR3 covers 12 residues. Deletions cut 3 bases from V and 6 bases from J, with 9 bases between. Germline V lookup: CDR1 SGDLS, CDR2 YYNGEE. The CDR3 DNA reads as TGTGCCAGCAGCGCATCGGGGGCTGAAGCTTTCTTT. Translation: CASSASGAEAFF.

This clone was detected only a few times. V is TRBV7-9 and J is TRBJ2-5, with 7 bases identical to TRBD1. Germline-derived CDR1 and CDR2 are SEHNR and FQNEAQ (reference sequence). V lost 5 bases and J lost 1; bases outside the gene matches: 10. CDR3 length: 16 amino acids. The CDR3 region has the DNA TGTGCCAGCAGCCAAAAACCGGGACAGATCCAAGAGACCCAGTACTTC. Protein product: CASSQKPGQIQETQYF.

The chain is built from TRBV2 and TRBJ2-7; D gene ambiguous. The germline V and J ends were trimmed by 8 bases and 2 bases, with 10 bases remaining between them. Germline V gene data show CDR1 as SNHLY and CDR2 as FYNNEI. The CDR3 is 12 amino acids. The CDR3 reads CASGPEPYEQYF. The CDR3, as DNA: TGTGCCAGCGGGCCCGAACCCTACGAGCAGTACTTC.

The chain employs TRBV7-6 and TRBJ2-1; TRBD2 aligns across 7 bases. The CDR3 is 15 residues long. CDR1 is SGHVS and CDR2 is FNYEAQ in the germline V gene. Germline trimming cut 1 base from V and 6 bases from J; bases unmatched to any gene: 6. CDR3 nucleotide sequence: TGTGCCAGCAGCTTAGTTCGGACTAGTACCAATGAGCAGTTCTTC. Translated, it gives CASSLVRTSTNEQFF.

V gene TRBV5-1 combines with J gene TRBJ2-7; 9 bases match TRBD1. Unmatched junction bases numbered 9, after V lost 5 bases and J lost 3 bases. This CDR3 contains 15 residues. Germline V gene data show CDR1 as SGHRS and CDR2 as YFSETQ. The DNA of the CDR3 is TGCGCCAGCAGTACCCTGGGACAGGGTATCTACGAGCAGTACTTC. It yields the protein CASSTLGQGIYEQYF.

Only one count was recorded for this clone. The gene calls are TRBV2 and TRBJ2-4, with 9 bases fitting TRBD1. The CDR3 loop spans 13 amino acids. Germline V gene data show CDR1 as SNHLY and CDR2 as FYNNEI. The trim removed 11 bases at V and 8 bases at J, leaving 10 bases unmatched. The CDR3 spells CAFQDRGGDIQYF. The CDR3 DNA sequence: TGTGCCTTCCAGGACAGGGGAGGTGACATTCAGTACTTC.

The CDR3 DNA reads TGTGCCAGCAGCTGGGGACTGACGAGGACCCAGTACTTC. Its translation: CASSWGLTRTQYF. This chain uses TRBV28 with TRBJ2-5, with D maybe TRBD2 (6 bases). The CDR3 has 13 amino acids. CDR1 and CDR2 from the germline V gene are MDHEN and SYDVKM. V was cut by 6 bases and J by 7 bases, with 15 bases left in between.

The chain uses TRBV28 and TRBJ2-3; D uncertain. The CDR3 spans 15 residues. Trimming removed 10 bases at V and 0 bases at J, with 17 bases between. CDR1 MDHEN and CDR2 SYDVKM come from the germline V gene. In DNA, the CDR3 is TGTGCCACCGAAACACACCGCTTAAGCACAGATACGCAGTATTTT. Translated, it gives CATETHRLSTDTQYF.

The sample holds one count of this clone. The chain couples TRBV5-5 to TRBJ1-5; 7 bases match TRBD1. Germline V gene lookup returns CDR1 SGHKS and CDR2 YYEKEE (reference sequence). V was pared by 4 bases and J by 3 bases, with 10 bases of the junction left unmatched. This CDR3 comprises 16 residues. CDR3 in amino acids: CASSRGRQGINQPQHF. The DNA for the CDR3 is TGTGCCAGCAGCAGGGGGCGGCAGGGGATCAATCAGCCCCAGCATTTT.

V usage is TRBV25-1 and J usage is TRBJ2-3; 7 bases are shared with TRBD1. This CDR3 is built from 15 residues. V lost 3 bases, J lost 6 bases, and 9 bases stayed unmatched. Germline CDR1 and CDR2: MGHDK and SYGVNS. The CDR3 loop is CASSDGRTGRDTQYF. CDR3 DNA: TGTGCCAGCAGTGATGGAAGGACAGGTCGGGATACGCAGTATTTT.

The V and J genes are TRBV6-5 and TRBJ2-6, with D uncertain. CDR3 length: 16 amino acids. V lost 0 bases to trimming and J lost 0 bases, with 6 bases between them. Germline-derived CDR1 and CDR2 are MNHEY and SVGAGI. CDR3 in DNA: TGTGCCAGCAGTTACTCGAAGAGCTCTGGGGCCAACGTCCTGACTTTC. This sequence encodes CASSYSKSSGANVLTF.

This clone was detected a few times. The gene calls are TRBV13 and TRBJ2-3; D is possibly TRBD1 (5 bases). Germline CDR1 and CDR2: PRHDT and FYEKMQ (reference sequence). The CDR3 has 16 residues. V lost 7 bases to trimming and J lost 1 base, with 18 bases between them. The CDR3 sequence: CASTQGGARGTDTQYF. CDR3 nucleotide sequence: TGTGCCAGCACCCAGGGTGGGGCCCGGGGCACAGATACGCAGTATTTT. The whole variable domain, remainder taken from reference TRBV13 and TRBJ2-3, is AAGVIQSPRHLIKEKRETATLKCYPIPRHDTVYWYQQGPGQDPQFLISFYEKMQSDKGSIPDRFSAQQFSDYHSELNMSSLELGDSALYFCASTQGGARGTDTQYFGPGTRLTVL.

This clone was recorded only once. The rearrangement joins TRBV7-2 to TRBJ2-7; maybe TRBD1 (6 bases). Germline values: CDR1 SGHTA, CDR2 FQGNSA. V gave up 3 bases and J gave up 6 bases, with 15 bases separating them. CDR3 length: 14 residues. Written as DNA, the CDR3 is TGTGCCAGCAGCTTTTGGTCGCAGGGGAGCGAGCAGTACTTC. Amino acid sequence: CASSFWSQGSEQYF.

The CDR3 loop reads CASRAAQQDSPLHF. The CDR3 nucleotides are TGCGCCAGCCGCGCGGCGCAGCAAGATTCACCCCTCCACTTT. V and J are TRBV5-1 and TRBJ1-6; D ambiguous. The length of the CDR3 is 14 residues. CDR1 and CDR2 (germline): SGHRS, YFSETQ. The V gene lost 7 bases and the J gene lost 8 bases, with 16 bases spanning the gap.

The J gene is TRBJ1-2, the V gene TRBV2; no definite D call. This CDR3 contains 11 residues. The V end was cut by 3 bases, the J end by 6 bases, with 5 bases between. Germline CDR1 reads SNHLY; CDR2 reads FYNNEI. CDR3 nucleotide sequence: TGTGCCAGCAGTGAGGCGGATGGCTACACCTTC. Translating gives CASSEADGYTF.

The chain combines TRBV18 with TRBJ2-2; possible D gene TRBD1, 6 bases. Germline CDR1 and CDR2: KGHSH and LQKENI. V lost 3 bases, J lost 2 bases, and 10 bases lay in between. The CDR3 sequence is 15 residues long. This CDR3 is CASSPLDSNTGELFF. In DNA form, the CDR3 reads TGTGCCAGCTCACCGCTGGACAGTAACACCGGGGAGCTGTTTTTT.

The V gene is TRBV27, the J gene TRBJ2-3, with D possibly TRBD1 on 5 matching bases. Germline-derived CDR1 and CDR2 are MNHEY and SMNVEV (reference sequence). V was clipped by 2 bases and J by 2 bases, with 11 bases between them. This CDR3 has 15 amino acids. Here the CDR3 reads CASSLDWGYTDTQYF. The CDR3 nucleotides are TGTGCCAGCAGTTTAGATTGGGGCTACACAGATACGCAGTATTTT.

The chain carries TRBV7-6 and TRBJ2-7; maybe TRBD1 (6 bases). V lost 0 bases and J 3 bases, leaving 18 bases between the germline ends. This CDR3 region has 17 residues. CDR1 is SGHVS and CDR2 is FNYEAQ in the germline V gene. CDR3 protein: CASSLASGQTPFYEQYF. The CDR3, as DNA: TGTGCCAGCAGCTTAGCATCCGGACAGACTCCTTTCTACGAGCAGTACTTC.

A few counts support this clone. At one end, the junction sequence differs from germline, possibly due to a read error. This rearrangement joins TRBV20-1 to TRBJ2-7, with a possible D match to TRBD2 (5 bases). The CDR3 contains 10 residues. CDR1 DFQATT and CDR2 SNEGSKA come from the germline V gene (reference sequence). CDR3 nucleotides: TGCAGTGCTAGTCTAAGGGAGCCGTACTTC. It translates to CSASLREPYF.

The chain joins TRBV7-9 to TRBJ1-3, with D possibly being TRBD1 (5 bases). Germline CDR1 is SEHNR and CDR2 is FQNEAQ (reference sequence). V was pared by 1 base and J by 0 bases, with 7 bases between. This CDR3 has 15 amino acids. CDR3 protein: CASSLGQSSGNTIYF. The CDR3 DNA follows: TGTGCCAGCAGCTTAGGACAGTCCTCTGGAAACACCATATATTTT.

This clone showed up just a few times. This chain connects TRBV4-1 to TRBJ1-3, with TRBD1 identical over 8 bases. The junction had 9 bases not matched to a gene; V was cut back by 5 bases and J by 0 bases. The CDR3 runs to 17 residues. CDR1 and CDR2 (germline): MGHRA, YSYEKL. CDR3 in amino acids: CASSYEQGVSSGNTIYF. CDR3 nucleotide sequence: TGCGCCAGCAGCTACGAACAGGGGGTGTCCTCTGGAAACACCATATATTTT.

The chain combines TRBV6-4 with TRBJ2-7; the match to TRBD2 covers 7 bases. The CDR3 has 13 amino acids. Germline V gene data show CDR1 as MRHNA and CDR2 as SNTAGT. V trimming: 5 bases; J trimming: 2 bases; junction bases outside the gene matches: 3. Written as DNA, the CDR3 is TGTGCCAGCAGTAGGGGAGGGGCCTACGAGCAGTACTTC. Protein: CASSRGGAYEQYF.

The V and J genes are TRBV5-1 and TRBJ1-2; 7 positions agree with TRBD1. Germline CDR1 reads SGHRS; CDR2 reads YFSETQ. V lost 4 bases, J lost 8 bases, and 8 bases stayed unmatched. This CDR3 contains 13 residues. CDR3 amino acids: CASSPDRVRGYTF. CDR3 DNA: TGCGCCAGCAGCCCCGACAGGGTGAGGGGCTACACCTTC.

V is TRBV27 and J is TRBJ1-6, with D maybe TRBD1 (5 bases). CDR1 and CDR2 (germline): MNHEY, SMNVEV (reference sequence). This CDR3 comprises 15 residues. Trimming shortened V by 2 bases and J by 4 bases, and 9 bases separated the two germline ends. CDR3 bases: TGTGCCAGCAGTTTAAGACAGATTTATAATTCACCCCTCCACTTT. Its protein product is CASSLRQIYNSPLHF.

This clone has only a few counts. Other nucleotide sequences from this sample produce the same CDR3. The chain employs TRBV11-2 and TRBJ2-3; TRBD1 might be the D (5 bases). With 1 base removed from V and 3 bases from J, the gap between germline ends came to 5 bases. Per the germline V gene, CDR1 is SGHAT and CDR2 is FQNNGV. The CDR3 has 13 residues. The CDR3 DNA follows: TGTGCCAGCAGCTTAGCAGGGACAGATACGCAGTATTTT. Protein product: CASSLAGTDTQYF.